These 8 T cell receptor beta chains came from one sample sequenced in a study of shared clonotypes between healthy human individuals. Naive-designated CD8 cells lacked CD45RO, were positively enriched for CCR7, and omitted terminally differentiated effector memory CD45RA+ cells. Generated by immunoSEQ multiplex PCR, the TCRdb table keeps only in-frame clones and is missing some. The table lists around 2.1 million clones, 90% to 95% of them singletons, with roughly 1.8% in the top ten. Sequenced material: naive CD8+ T cells from PBMCs. These receptors all stem from a man aged 18 to 30 in good health. Some clones in this sample may be carry-over from other donors' samples.

This clone was recorded once. Additional DNA sequences in this sample encode the identical CDR3. The chain combines TRBV7-9 with TRBJ1-1; D might be TRBD1 (5 bases). V lost 1 base, J lost 4 bases, and 10 bases lay in between. CDR3 length equals 14 residues. Germline CDR1 SEHNR, CDR2 FQNEAQ (reference sequence). The CDR3 reads CASSLVGRGTEAFF. For the CDR3, the DNA is TGTGCCAGCAGCTTAGTAGGTAGGGGCACTGAAGCTTTCTTT. Full variable domain (outside the CDR3, taken from reference TRBV7-9 and TRBJ1-1): DTGVSQNPRHKITKRGQNVTFRCDPISEHNRLYWYRQTLGQGPEFLTYFQNEAQLEKSRLLSDRFSAERPKGSFSTLEIQRTEQGDSAMYLCASSLVGRGTEAFFGQGTRLTVV.

V gene TRBV14 combines with J gene TRBJ2-1; 7 bases align to TRBD1. From germline, CDR1 is SGHDN and CDR2 FVKESK. Unmatched junction bases numbered 8, after V lost 5 bases and J lost 10 bases. The CDR3 totals 13 residues. DNA for the CDR3: TGTGCCAGCAGCTCTCGGGACAGTCTAGAGCAGTTCTTC. Amino acids: CASSSRDSLEQFF.

The rearrangement joins TRBV9 to TRBJ2-7; TRBD1 matches at 9 bases. CDR1 and CDR2 from the germline V gene are SGDLS and YYNGEE. J was trimmed by 3 bases and V by 0 bases; bases with no gene match: 4. The CDR3 contains 15 residues. The CDR3 sequence: CASSVGTGEIYEQYF. The CDR3 nucleotides read TGTGCCAGCAGCGTAGGGACAGGGGAAATCTACGAGCAGTACTTC.

The chain has TRBV10-1 and TRBJ2-7, with TRBD2 identical over 10 bases. Germline V gene sequence: CDR1 WNHNN, CDR2 SYGVQD (reference sequence). This CDR3 has 13 residues. The V segment lost 6 bases and the J segment 5 bases; nucleotides outside the gene matches: 4. In nucleotides, the CDR3 is TGCGCCAGCAGCGCGGGACTAGCGAACGAGCAGTACTTC. Residues: CASSAGLANEQYF.

V and J are TRBV2 and TRBJ1-5; 7 positions match TRBD1. The CDR3 loop spans 14 amino acids. Trimming at V came to 8 bases and at J to 1 base, leaving 5 bases not matched to a gene. Germline-derived CDR1 and CDR2 are SNHLY and FYNNEI. CDR3 amino acids: CASAGTVSNQPQHF. In nucleotides, the CDR3 is TGTGCCAGCGCCGGGACAGTAAGCAATCAGCCCCAGCATTTT.

The rearrangement uses TRBV6-9 and TRBJ1-4, with D possibly matching TRBD1 (6 bases). CDR3 size: 14 residues. Germline CDR1 MNHGY, CDR2 SVAAGI. Trimming cost V 4 bases and J 11 bases, with 17 bases left between them. CDR3 in amino acids: CASSSNRDLGKLFF. The CDR3 region has the DNA TGTGCCAGCAGTTCCAACAGGGACTTGGGGAAACTGTTTTTT.

The chain joins TRBV5-6 to TRBJ2-7; D remains ambiguous. Germline V lookup: CDR1 SGHDT, CDR2 YYEEEE. V lost 4 bases, J lost 4 bases, and 15 bases lay in between. CDR3 length: 14 residues. CDR3 protein: CASSDVRTIYEQYF. The CDR3 DNA follows: TGTGCCAGCAGCGATGTCCGGACCATATACGAGCAGTACTTC.

This chain uses TRBV27 with TRBJ2-7; 8 bases are shared with TRBD2. This CDR3 has 16 residues. Germline V gives CDR1 MNHEY, CDR2 SMNVEV (reference sequence). V trimming: 3 bases; J trimming: 0 bases; junction bases outside the gene matches: 7. CDR3 in DNA: TGTGCCAGCAGTTTCTCAACTAGCGGAAGCTCCTACGAGCAGTACTTC. Amino acid sequence: CASSFSTSGSSYEQYF.